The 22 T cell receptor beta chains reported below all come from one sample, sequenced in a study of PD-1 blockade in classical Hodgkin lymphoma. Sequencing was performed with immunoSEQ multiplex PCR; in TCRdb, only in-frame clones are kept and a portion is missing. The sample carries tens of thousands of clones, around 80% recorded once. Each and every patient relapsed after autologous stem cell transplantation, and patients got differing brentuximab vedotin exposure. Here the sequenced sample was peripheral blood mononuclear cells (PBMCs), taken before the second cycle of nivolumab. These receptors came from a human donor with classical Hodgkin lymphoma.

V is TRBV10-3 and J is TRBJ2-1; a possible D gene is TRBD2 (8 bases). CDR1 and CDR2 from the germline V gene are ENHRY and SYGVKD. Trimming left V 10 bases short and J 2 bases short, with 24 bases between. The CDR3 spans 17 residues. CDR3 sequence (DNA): TGTGCCACCCTAGCGGGCCAGGGGGTAGACGCCTACAATGAGCAGTTCTTC. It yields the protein CATLAGQGVDAYNEQFF.

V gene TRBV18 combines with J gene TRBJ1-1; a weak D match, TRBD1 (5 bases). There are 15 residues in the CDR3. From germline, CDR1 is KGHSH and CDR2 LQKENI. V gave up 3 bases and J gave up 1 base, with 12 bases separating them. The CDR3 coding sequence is TGTGCCAGCTCACCCATCCAGGGACGGAACACTGAAGCTTTCTTT. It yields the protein CASSPIQGRNTEAFF.

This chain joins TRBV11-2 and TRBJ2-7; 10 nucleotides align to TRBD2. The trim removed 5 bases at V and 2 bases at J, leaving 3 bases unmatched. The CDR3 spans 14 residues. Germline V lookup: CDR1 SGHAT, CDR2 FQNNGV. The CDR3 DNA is TGTGCCAGCAGCGAAGCGGGAGGGCCCTACGAGCAGTACTTC. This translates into CASSEAGGPYEQYF.

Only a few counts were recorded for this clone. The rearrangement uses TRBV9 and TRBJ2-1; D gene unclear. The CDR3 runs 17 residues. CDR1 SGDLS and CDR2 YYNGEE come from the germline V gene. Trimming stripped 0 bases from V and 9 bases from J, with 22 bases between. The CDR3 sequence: CASSVDASHLVIGEQFF. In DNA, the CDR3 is TGTGCCAGCAGCGTAGACGCCTCCCACCTCGTAATAGGTGAGCAGTTCTTC.

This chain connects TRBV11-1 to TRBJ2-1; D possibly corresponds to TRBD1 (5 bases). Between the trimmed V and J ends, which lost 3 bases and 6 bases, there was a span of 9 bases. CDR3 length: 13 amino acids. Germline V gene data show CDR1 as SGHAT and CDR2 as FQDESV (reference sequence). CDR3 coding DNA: TGTGCCAGCAGCTTGGGCAGGGTCAATGAGCAGTTCTTC. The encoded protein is CASSLGRVNEQFF.

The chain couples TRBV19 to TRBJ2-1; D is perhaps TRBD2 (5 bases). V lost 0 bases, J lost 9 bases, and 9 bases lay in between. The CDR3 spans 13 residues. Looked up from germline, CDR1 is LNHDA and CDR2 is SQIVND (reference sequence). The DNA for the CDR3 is TGTGCCAGTAGTATAGATATGAGGGCTGAGCAGTTCTTC. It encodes CASSIDMRAEQFF. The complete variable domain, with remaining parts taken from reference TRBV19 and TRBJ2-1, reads DGGITQSPKYLFRKEGQNVTLSCEQNLNHDAMYWYRQDPGQGLRLIYYSQIVNDFQKGDIAEGYSVSREKKESFPLTVTSAQKNPTAFYLCASSIDMRAEQFFGPGTRLTVL.

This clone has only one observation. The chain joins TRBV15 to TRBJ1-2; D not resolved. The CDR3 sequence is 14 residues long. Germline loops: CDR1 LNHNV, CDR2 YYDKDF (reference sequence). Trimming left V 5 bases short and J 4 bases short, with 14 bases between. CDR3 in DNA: TGTGCCACCAGCCCAAGGATGGGGAGCTATGGCTACACCTTC. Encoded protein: CATSPRMGSYGYTF.

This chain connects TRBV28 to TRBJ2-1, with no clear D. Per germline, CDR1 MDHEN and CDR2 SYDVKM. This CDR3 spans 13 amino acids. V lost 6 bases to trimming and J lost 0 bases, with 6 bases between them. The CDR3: CASSGDSYNEQFF. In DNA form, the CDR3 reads TGTGCCAGCAGCGGCGACTCCTACAATGAGCAGTTCTTC.

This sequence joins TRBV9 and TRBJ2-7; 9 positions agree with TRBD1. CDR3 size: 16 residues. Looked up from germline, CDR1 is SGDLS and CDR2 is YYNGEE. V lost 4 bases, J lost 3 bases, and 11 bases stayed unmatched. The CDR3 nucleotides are TGTGCCAGCAGCCTCCGACCGGGACAGGGCATCTACGAGCAGTACTTC. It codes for CASSLRPGQGIYEQYF.

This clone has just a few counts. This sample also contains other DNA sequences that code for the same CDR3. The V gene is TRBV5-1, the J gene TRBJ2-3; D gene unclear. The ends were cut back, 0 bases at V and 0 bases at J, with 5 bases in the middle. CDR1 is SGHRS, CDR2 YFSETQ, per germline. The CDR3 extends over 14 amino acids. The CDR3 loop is CASSLAESTDTQYF. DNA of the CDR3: TGCGCCAGCAGCTTGGCAGAGAGCACAGATACGCAGTATTTT.

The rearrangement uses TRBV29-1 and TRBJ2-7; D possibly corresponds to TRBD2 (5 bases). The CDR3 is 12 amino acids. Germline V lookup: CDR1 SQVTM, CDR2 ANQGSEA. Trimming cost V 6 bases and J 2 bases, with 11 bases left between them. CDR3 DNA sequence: TGCAGCGTGCGGACTGGGGCCTACGAGCAGTACTTC. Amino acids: CSVRTGAYEQYF.

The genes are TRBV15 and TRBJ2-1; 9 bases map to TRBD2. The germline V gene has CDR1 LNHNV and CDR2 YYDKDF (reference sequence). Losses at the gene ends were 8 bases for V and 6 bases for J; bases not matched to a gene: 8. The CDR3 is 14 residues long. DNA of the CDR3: TGTGCCACCGTCGACGCGGGAGGGTCCAATGAGCAGTTCTTC. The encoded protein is CATVDAGGSNEQFF.

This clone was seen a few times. The CDR3 loop is CAISATSGGATDTQYF. Written as DNA, the CDR3 is TGTGCCATCAGTGCCACTAGCGGGGGGGCGACAGATACGCAGTATTTT. This sequence joins TRBV10-3 and TRBJ2-3; 13 bases fit TRBD2. Germline CDR1 ENHRY, CDR2 SYGVKD. The CDR3 covers 16 residues. Trimming removed 4 bases from V and 3 bases from J; junction bases left unmatched: 4.

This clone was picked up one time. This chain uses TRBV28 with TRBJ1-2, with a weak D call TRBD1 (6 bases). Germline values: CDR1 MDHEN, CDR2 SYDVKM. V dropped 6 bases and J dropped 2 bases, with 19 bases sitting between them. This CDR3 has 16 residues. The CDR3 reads CASSLPGTSGNYGYTF. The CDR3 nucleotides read TGTGCCAGCAGCCTACCTGGGACATCGGGGAACTATGGCTACACCTTC.

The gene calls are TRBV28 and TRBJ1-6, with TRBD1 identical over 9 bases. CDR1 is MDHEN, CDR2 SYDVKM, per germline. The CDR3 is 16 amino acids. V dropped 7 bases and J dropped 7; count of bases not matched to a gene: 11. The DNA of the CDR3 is TGTGCCAGCACCCAGCAACAGGGGGCGTGGAATTCACCCCTCCACTTT. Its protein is CASTQQQGAWNSPLHF.

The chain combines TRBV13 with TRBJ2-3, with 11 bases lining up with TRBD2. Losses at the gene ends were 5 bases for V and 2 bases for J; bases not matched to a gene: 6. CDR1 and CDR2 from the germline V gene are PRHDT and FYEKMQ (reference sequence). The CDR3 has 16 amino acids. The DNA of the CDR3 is TGTGCCAGCAGCAGGAGGACTAGCGGGTCCACAGATACGCAGTATTTT. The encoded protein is CASSRRTSGSTDTQYF.

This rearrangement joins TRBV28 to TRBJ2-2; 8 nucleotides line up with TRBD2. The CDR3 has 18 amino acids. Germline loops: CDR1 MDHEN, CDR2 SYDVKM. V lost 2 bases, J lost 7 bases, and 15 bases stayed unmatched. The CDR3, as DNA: TGTGCCAGCAGTTTAGTCAATCCGGGAGGGCCCTGGAGCGGGGAGCTGTTTTTT. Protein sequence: CASSLVNPGGPWSGELFF.

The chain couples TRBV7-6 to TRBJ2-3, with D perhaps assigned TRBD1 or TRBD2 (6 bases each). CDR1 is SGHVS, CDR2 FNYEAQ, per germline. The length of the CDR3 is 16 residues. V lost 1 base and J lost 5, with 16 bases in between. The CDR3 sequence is CASSLGGGGWEDTQYF. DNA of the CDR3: TGTGCCAGCAGCTTAGGAGGAGGGGGTTGGGAAGATACGCAGTATTTT. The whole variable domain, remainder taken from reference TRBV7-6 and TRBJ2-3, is GAGVSQSPRYKVTKRGQDVALRCDPISGHVSLYWYRQALGQGPEFLTYFNYEAQQDKSGLPNDRFSAERPEGSISTLTIQRTEQRDSAMYRCASSLGGGGWEDTQYFGPGTRLTVL.

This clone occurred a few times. In DNA, the CDR3 is TGTGCCAGCAGGGTTACCTACGAGCAGTACTTC. Its protein product is CASRVTYEQYF. The chain joins TRBV6-1 to TRBJ2-7; D unclear. The CDR3 sequence is 11 residues long. Germline V gives CDR1 MNHNS, CDR2 SASEGT. Trimming removed 6 bases at V and 2 bases at J, with 5 bases between.

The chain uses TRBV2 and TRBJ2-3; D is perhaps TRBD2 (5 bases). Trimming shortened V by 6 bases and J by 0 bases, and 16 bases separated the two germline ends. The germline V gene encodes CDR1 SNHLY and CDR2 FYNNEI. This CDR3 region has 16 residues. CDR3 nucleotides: TGTGCCAGCAGGGGGAAGCGGAGCCCTAGCACAGATACGCAGTATTTT. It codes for CASRGKRSPSTDTQYF.

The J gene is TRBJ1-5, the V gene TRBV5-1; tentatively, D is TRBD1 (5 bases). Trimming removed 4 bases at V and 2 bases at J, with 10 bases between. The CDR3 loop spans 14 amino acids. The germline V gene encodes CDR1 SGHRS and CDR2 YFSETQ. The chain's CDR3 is CASSPIGGNQPQHF. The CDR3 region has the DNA TGCGCCAGCAGCCCTATAGGGGGCAATCAGCCCCAGCATTTT.

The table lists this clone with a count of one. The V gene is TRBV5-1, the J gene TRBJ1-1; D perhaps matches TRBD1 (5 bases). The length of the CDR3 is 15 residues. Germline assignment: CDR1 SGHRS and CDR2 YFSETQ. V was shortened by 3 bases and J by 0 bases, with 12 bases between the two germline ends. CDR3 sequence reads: CASSSVSGVNTEAFF. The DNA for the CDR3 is TGCGCCAGCAGCTCCGTTTCGGGGGTGAACACTGAAGCTTTCTTT.